This passage covers 25 T cell receptor beta chains from one sample sequenced in a study of a mutant IDH1 vaccine in newly diagnosed glioma. Sequencing used immunoSEQ multiplex PCR; TCRdb keeps in-frame clones, though not all of them. Of 31,000 or so clones in the sample, about four fifths were seen once. The time point was: week 47, end of study. Doses of 300 ug of mutant IDH1 20-mer peptide were given with topical imiquimod. These receptors have no known antigen. Sequenced material: PBMCs, taken from a glioma patient whose treatment included an IDH1 peptide vaccine. These receptors were taken from a man aged 25 to 40 with glioma.

The rearrangement links TRBV18 to TRBJ1-2; D not resolved. This CDR3 region has 16 residues. V lost 1 base and J 0 bases, leaving 12 bases between the germline ends. Per germline, CDR1 KGHSH and CDR2 LQKENI. Here the CDR3 DNA reads TGTGCCAGCTCACCACGCCCGGGAGCAGCTAACTATGGCTACACCTTC. It specifies CASSPRPGAANYGYTF.

This rearrangement joins TRBV11-2 to TRBJ2-3; TRBD2 agrees at 7 bases. The CDR3 sequence is 13 residues long. Germline lookup yields CDR1 SGHAT and CDR2 FQNNGV. The V and J ends lost 3 bases and 3 bases, in that order; junction bases with no gene match: 0. The CDR3 coding sequence is TGTGCCAGCAGCTTTAGCGGGACAGATACGCAGTATTTT. Residues: CASSFSGTDTQYF.

The CDR3 is CASRPLGGDNTGELFF. The CDR3 nucleotides are TGTGCCAGCAGACCCTTGGGGGGAGATAACACCGGGGAGCTGTTTTTT. J is TRBJ2-2 and V is TRBV7-9; maybe TRBD2 (6 bases). The CDR3 is 16 residues long. Germline CDR1 and CDR2: SEHNR and FQNEAQ (reference sequence). Trimming cost V 6 bases and J 2 bases, with 16 bases left between them.

The CDR3: CASSLWANNEQFF. CDR3 in DNA: TGTGCCAGCAGCTTATGGGCAAACAATGAGCAGTTCTTC. The chain carries TRBV7-3 and TRBJ2-1; D is uncertain. Looked up from germline, CDR1 is SGHTA and CDR2 is FQGTGA. Trimming left V 2 bases short and J 5 bases short, with 7 bases between. CDR3 length equals 13 residues.

CDR3 loop: CASVLVAGNTEAFF. CDR3 sequence (DNA): TGTGCCAGCGTTCTCGTAGCGGGGAACACTGAAGCTTTCTTT. This rearrangement joins TRBV19 to TRBJ1-1; D gene unclear. Germline CDR1 and CDR2: LNHDA and SQIVND (reference sequence). V was pared by 9 bases and J by 1 base, with 15 bases between. This CDR3 has 14 amino acids.

The V call is TRBV18, the J call TRBJ1-1, with 7 nucleotides matching TRBD1. This CDR3 has 17 amino acids. The junction had 12 bases not matched to a gene; V was cut back by 0 bases and J by 5 bases. Germline-derived CDR1 and CDR2 are KGHSH and LQKENI. Written as DNA, the CDR3 is TGTGCCAGCTCACCACCGCGACAGGGCAATTGGGGTACTGAAGCTTTCTTT. This sequence encodes CASSPPRQGNWGTEAFF.

This clone occurred a few times. V gene TRBV18 combines with J gene TRBJ1-5; TRBD1 aligns across 7 bases. Looked up from germline, CDR1 is KGHSH and CDR2 is LQKENI. The CDR3 is 15 amino acids. With 1 base clipped from V and 1 base from J, the junction kept 1 base outside the gene matches. CDR3 in DNA: TGTGCCAGCTCACCACTGGGACAGAGCAATCAGCCCCAGCATTTT. Its translation: CASSPLGQSNQPQHF.

The chain is built from TRBV29-1 and TRBJ2-5; TRBD1 agrees at 8 bases. Germline V gives CDR1 SQVTM, CDR2 ANQGSEA. The CDR3 loop spans 15 amino acids. J was trimmed by 5 bases and V by 4 bases; bases with no gene match: 12. CDR3 in amino acids: CSVVSDRGVGETQYF. The CDR3 nucleotides are TGCAGCGTTGTGTCCGACAGGGGAGTAGGCGAGACCCAGTACTTC.

V usage is TRBV5-4 and J usage is TRBJ2-1, with TRBD2 identical over 8 bases. There are 17 residues in the CDR3. Germline CDR1 reads SGHNT; CDR2 reads YYREEE (reference sequence). The ends lost 4 bases at V and 6 bases at J; junction bases unmatched: 15. The CDR3 nucleotides read TGTGCCAGCAGCCGGGCCGCCGGGGCGGGGGGTCGCAATGAGCAGTTCTTC. It specifies CASSRAAGAGGRNEQFF. Variable domain in full (rest from reference TRBV5-4 and TRBJ2-1): ETGVTQSPTHLIKTRGQQVTLRCSSQSGHNTVSWYQQALGQGPQFIFQYYREEENGRGNFPPRFSGLQFPNYSSELNVNALELDDSALYLCASSRAAGAGGRNEQFFGPGTRLTVL.

This clone appeared a single time. The rearrangement uses TRBV11-1 and TRBJ2-7; a weak D match, TRBD1 (7 bases). The CDR3 runs 16 residues. Germline values: CDR1 SGHAT, CDR2 FQDESV (reference sequence). The V gene lost 6 bases and the J gene lost 2 bases, with 20 bases spanning the gap. The CDR3 sequence: CASRGRGVRAPYEQYF. The CDR3, as DNA: TGTGCCAGCAGGGGCAGGGGGGTCAGGGCCCCCTACGAGCAGTACTTC.

The rearrangement joins TRBV21-1 to TRBJ2-3; the table's D call, TRBD2, has no DNA check behind it. TRBV21-1 has pseudogene status. The CDR3 spans 15 residues. In DNA, the CDR3 is TGTGCCAGCAGCCCGGGTGGGGGAGGGCCAGATACGCAGTATTTT. Protein: CASSPGGGGPDTQYF.

This rearrangement joins TRBV5-1 to TRBJ1-3, with 7 bases lining up with TRBD1. Unmatched junction bases numbered 5, after V lost 4 bases and J lost 4 bases. CDR1 is SGHRS, CDR2 YFSETQ, per germline. This CDR3 is 14 amino acids long. The CDR3 spells CASSLTGRGNTIYF. The DNA for the CDR3 is TGCGCCAGCAGCCTGACAGGGCGCGGAAACACCATATATTTT.

V and J are TRBV30 and TRBJ1-1; no definite D call. Germline assignment: CDR1 GTSNPN and CDR2 SVGIG (reference sequence). V was cut by 6 bases and J by 1 base, with 6 bases left in between. This CDR3 is built from 11 residues. The CDR3 spells CACGANTEAFF. The CDR3 coding sequence is TGTGCCTGTGGTGCGAACACTGAAGCTTTCTTT. Full variable domain (rest looked up from reference TRBV30 and TRBJ1-1): SQTIHQWPATLVQPVGSPLSLECTVEGTSNPNLYWYRQAAGRGLQLLFYSVGIGQISSEVPQNLSASRPQDRQFILSSKKLLLSDSGFYLCACGANTEAFFGQGTRLTVV.

This chain uses TRBV6-6 with TRBJ2-5; D unresolved. There are 12 residues in the CDR3. Germline lookup yields CDR1 MNHNY and CDR2 SVGAGI (reference sequence). V lost 2 bases to trimming and J lost 5 bases, with 6 bases between them. CDR3 nucleotides: TGTGCCAGCAGTTACCCGATGGAGACCCAGTACTTC. This codes for CASSYPMETQYF.

The count of this clone is one. The chain employs TRBV19 and TRBJ1-6; tentatively, D is TRBD1 (6 bases). The germline V and J ends were trimmed by 4 bases and 9 bases, with 16 bases remaining between them. CDR1 is LNHDA, CDR2 SQIVND, per germline (reference sequence). The length of the CDR3 is 15 residues. The CDR3 DNA reads TGTGCCAGTAGTACCGCTTACAGGGATGGTTCACCCCTCCACTTT. Protein product: CASSTAYRDGSPLHF.

V usage is TRBV4-1 and J usage is TRBJ1-5; D perhaps matches TRBD1 (5 bases). This CDR3 has 13 amino acids. Germline V gene data show CDR1 as MGHRA and CDR2 as YSYEKL. The V and J ends lost 0 bases and 12 bases respectively, with 12 bases between them. CDR3: CASSQEGTSYQHF. CDR3 nucleotide sequence: TGCGCCAGCAGCCAAGAAGGGACCTCGTACCAGCATTTT.

This clone was seen a single time. The chain uses TRBV30 and TRBJ1-2; TRBD1 is a possible D gene (6 bases). V was shortened by 0 bases and J by 5 bases, with 16 bases between the two germline ends. Germline-derived CDR1 and CDR2 are GTSNPN and SVGIG (reference sequence). This CDR3 region has 15 residues. CDR3 coding DNA: TGTGCCTGGAGTGTACTTGGGGGCGCGGGGTATGGCTACACCTTC. It is translated as CAWSVLGGAGYGYTF.

This clone was counted between two and nine times. The V gene is TRBV7-9, the J gene TRBJ1-2; D gene ambiguous. CDR3 length equals 15 residues. Germline CDR1 and CDR2: SEHNR and FQNEAQ (reference sequence). The V end lost 5 bases, the J end lost 3 bases, and 16 bases lay between the germline ends. The CDR3 loop reads CASSHPSTLDYGYTF. The CDR3 DNA is TGTGCCAGCAGCCACCCATCGACGCTAGACTATGGCTACACCTTC.

The chain uses TRBV18 and TRBJ2-2, with D perhaps TRBD1 or TRBD2 (5 bases each). This CDR3 has 14 residues. Trimming removed 6 bases from V and 7 bases from J, with 15 bases in between. Germline V CDR1 and CDR2: KGHSH, LQKENI. This CDR3 is CASSGTTKIGELFF. CDR3 bases: TGTGCCAGCTCCGGGACCACGAAGATCGGGGAGCTGTTTTTT.

The chain is built from TRBV7-9 and TRBJ1-3; 7 bases are a match to TRBD1. Per germline, CDR1 SEHNR and CDR2 FQNEAQ (reference sequence). J gave up 9 bases and V 6 bases, and 11 bases lay outside the gene matches. This CDR3 contains 14 residues. CDR3 DNA sequence: TGTGCCAGCAGGCCGACCGGACAGGCTCTCACCATATATTTT. Amino acids: CASRPTGQALTIYF.

The V call is TRBV18, the J call TRBJ1-1; D remains ambiguous. Germline lookup yields CDR1 KGHSH and CDR2 LQKENI. The CDR3 runs to 13 residues. The germline V and J ends were trimmed by 4 bases and 1 base, with 7 bases remaining between them. CDR3 nucleotides: TGTGCCAGCTCACAGACAAAGAACACTGAAGCTTTCTTT. Protein sequence: CASSQTKNTEAFF.

The V call is TRBV30, the J call TRBJ2-3; 12 nucleotides align to TRBD2. The CDR3 totals 16 residues. The J segment lost 5 bases and the V segment lost 1 base, leaving 7 bases of the junction unmatched. Looked up from germline, CDR1 is GTSNPN and CDR2 is SVGIG (reference sequence). CDR3 sequence reads: CAWSGLAGGRRDTQYF. The DNA for the CDR3 is TGTGCCTGGAGTGGGCTAGCGGGGGGGCGACGAGATACGCAGTATTTT.

The rearrangement uses TRBV5-8 and TRBJ1-1; D is unresolved. Trimming cost V 6 bases and J 3 bases, with 18 bases left between them. The CDR3 is made up of 15 amino acids. Germline CDR1 SGHTS, CDR2 YDEGEE. CDR3 nucleotides: TGTGCCAGCAACGACCGCGGCTCGGCCCACACTGAAGCTTTCTTT. The encoded protein is CASNDRGSAHTEAFF.

In its sample, this clone was seen a few times. J is TRBJ2-3 and V is TRBV7-6; either TRBD1 or TRBD2 may supply D (5 bases each). The CDR3 runs 16 residues. Deletions cut 3 bases from V and 3 bases from J, with 16 bases between. Germline-derived CDR1 and CDR2 are SGHVS and FNYEAQ. The CDR3 region is CASSLRGGRRTDTQYF. DNA of the CDR3: TGTGCCAGCAGCTTGAGGGGTGGACGAAGGACAGATACGCAGTATTTT.

The rearrangement joins TRBV27 to TRBJ2-3, with 12 bases matching TRBD2. V lost 5 bases, J lost 3 bases, and 12 bases stayed unmatched. Germline CDR1 and CDR2: MNHEY and SMNVEV (reference sequence). The CDR3 extends over 18 amino acids. In nucleotides, the CDR3 is TGTGCCAGCAGTACCCTAGCGGGAGGGCCCGTGGGGACAGATACGCAGTATTTT. Protein product: CASSTLAGGPVGTDTQYF.